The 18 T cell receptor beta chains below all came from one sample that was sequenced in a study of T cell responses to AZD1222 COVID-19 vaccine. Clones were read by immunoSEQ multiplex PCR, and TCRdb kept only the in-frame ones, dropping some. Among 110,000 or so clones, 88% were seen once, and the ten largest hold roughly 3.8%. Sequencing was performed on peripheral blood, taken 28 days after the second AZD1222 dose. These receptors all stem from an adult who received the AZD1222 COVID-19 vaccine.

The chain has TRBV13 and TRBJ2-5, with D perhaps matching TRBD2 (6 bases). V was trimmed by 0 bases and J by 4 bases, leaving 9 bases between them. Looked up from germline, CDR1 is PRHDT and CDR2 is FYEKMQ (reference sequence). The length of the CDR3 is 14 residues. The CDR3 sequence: CASSLGEEGETQYF. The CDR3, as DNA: TGTGCCAGCAGCTTAGGGGAGGAGGGAGAGACCCAGTACTTC.

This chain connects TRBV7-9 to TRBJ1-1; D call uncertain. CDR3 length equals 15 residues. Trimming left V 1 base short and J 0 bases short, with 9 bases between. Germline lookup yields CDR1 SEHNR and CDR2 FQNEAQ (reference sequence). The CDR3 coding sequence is TGTGCCAGCAGCTTAGTAGGCACCATGAACACTGAAGCTTTCTTT. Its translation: CASSLVGTMNTEAFF.

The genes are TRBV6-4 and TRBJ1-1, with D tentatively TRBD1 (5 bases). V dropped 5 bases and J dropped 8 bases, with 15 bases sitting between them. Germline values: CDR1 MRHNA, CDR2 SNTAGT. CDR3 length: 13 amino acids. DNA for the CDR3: TGTGCCAGCAGTCTGAATAGAGGGGCAGAAGCTTTCTTT. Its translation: CASSLNRGAEAFF.

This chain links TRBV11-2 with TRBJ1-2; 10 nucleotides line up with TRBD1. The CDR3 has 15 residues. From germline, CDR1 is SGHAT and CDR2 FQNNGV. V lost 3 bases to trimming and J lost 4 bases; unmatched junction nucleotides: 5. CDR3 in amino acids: CASSFATGGSYGYTF. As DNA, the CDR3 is TGTGCCAGCAGCTTCGCGACAGGGGGCAGCTATGGCTACACCTTC.

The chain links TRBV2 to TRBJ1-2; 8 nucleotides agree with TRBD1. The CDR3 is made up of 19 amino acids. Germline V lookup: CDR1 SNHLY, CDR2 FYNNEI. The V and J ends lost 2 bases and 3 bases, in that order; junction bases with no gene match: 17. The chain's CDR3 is CASSEFPPGTGPQDYGYTF. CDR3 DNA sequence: TGTGCCAGCAGTGAATTCCCCCCCGGGACAGGACCTCAGGACTATGGCTACACCTTC.

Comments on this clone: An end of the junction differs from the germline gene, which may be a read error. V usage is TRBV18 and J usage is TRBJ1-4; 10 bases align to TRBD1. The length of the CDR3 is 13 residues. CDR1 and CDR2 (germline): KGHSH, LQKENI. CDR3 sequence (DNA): TGTGCCAGCTCACCATCGCTAGGACAGGGGGGGACTTTT. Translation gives CASSPSLGQGGTF.

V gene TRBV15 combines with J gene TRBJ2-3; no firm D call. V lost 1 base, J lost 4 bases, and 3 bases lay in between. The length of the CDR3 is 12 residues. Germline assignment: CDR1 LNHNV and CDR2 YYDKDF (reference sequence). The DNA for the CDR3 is TGTGCCACCAGCAGAGCAGCAGATACGCAGTATTTT. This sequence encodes CATSRAADTQYF.

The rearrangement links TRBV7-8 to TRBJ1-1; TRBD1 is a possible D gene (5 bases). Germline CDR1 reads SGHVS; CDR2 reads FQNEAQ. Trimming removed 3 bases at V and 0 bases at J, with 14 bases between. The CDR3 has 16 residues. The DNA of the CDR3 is TGTGCCAGCAGCTTTTTGGGACTGAGGATGAACACTGAAGCTTTCTTT. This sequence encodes CASSFLGLRMNTEAFF. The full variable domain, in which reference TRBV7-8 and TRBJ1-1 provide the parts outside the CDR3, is GAGVSQSPRYKVAKRGQDVALRCDPISGHVSLFWYQQALGQGPEFLTYFQNEAQLDKSGLPSDRFFAERPEGSVSTLKIQRTQQEDSAVYLCASSFLGLRMNTEAFFGQGTRLTVV.

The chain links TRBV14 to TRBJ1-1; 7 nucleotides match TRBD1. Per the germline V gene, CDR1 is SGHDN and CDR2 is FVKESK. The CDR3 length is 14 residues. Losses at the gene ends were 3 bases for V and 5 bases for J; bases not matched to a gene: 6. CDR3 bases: TGTGCCAGCAGCCATGGACAGGCGTATACTGAAGCTTTCTTT. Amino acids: CASSHGQAYTEAFF.

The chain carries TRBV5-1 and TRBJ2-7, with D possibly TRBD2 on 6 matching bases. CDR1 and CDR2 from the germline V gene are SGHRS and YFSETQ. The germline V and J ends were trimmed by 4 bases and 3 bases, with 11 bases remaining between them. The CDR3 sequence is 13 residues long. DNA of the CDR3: TGCGCCAGCAGCCCGGGACTCCTCTACGAGCAGTACTTC. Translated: CASSPGLLYEQYF.

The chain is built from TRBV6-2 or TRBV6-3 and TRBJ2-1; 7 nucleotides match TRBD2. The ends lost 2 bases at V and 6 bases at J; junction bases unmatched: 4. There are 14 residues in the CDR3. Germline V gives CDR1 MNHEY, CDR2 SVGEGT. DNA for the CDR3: TGTGCCAGCAGTTACAACGGGAGGCGCAATGAGCAGTTCTTC. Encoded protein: CASSYNGRRNEQFF.

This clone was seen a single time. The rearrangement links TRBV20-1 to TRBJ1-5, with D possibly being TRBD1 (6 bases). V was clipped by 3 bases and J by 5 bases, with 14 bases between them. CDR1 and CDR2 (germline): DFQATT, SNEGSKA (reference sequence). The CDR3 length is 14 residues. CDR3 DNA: TGCAGTGCTAGTCGGGGGGCCTATGATCAGCCCCAGCATTTT. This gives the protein CSASRGAYDQPQHF.

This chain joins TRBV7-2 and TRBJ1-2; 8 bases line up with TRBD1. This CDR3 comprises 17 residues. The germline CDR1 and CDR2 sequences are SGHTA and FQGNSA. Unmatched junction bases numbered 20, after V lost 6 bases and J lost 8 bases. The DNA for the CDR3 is TGTGCCAGCAGTTATCCGCGGGAGGGGCAGGGGGCGAGGGGCTACACCTTC. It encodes CASSYPREGQGARGYTF.

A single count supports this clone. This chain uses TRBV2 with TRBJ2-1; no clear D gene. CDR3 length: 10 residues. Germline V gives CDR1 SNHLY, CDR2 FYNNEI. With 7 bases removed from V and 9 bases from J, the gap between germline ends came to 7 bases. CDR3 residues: CASITSEQFF. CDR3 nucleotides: TGTGCCAGCATCACGAGTGAGCAGTTCTTC. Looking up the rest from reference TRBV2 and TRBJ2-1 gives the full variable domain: EPEVTQTPSHQVTQMGQEVILRCVPISNHLYFYWYRQILGQKVEFLVSFYNNEISEKSEIFDDQFSVERPDGSNFTLKIRSTKLEDSAMYFCASITSEQFFGPGTRLTVL.

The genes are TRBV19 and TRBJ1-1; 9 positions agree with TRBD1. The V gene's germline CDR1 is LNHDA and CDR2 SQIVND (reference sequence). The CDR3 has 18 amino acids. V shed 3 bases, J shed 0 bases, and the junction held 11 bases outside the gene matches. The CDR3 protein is CASSISAGDRAMNTEAFF. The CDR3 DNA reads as TGTGCCAGTAGTATTTCGGCCGGGGACAGGGCTATGAACACTGAAGCTTTCTTT.

The CDR3 sequence is CATSPQGNQPQHF. CDR3 nucleotide sequence: TGTGCCACCAGCCCCCAGGGTAATCAGCCCCAGCATTTT. The chain joins TRBV15 to TRBJ1-5, with D perhaps matching TRBD1 (5 bases). Per the germline V gene, CDR1 is LNHNV and CDR2 is YYDKDF (reference sequence). The V and J ends lost 5 bases and 4 bases respectively, with 9 bases between them. The CDR3 sequence is 13 residues long.

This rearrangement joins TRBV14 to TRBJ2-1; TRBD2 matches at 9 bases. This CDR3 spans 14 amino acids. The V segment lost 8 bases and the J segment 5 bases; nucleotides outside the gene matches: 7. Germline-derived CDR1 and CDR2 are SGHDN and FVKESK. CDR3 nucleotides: TGTGCCAGCGGGGCTAGCGGGATTGACAATGAGCAGTTCTTC. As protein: CASGASGIDNEQFF.

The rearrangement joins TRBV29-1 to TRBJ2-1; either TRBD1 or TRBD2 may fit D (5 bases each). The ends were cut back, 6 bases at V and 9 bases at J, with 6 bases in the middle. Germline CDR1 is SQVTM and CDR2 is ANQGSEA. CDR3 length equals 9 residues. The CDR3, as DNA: TGCAGCGTCGGGACTGAGCAGTTCTTC. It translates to CSVGTEQFF.